There are a few counts of the clone carrying this T cell receptor beta chain. The target antigen is unknown. The source of the sample is a study of cytomegalovirus exposure and HLA in healthy donors. Study results and caveats: Cytomegalovirus-associated status was assigned to 164 TCR beta chains.

The primer mix had 60 Vbeta and 13 Jbeta primers. In the study's own analysis: The authors later counted about 80 million unique TCR beta chains, 9 million to 14 million of them shared. Clones were read by immunoSEQ multiplex PCR, and TCRdb kept only the in-frame ones, dropping some. D and trimming were read from the DNA, whereas the V and J calls and clone size are those reported in that table. The sample lists 150,000 to 160,000 clones; less than 80% were seen once. The clonotype comes from a man aged 30 to 39 in good health and CMV-seronegative. The sample taken for sequencing was PBMCs.

The CDR3 is CASGSVLSYEQYF. CDR3 coding DNA: TGTGCCAGCGGTAGTGTGCTCTCCTACGAGCAGTACTTC. The chain joins TRBV2 to TRBJ2-7, with D unclear. The CDR3 runs to 13 residues. Germline CDR1 is SNHLY and CDR2 is FYNNEI. Trimming stripped 8 bases from V and 0 bases from J, with 11 bases between.